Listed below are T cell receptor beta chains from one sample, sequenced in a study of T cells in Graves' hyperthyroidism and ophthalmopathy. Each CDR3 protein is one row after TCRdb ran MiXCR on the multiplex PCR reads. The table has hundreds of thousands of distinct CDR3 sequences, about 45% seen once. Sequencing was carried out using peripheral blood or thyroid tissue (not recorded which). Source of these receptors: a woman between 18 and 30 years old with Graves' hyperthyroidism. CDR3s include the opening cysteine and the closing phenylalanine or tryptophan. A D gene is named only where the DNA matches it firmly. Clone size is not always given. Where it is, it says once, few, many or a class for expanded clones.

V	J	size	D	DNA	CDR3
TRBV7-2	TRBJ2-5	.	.	TGTGCCAGCAGTTACTCAGACGGCGACGTGACCCAGTACTTC	CASSYSDGDVTQYF
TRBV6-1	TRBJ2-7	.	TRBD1	TGTGCCAGCAGGGGGACAGGGCAATCCTACGAGCAGTACTTC	CASRGTGQSYEQYF
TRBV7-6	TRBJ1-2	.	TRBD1	TGTGCCAGCAGCGTTGGACAGGGGGGGTACTATGGCTACACCTTC	CASSVGQGGYYGYTF
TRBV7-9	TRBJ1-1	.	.	TGTGCCAGCAGCCCCCCGTTGTTTGAAGCTTTCTTT	CASSPPLFEAFF
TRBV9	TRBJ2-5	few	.	TGTGCCAGCAGCCCGGGTCGAGAAGGTCAAGAGACCCAGTACTTC	CASSPGREGQETQYF
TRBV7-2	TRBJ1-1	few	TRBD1	TGTGCCAGCAGCCAAAGACAGGGAGGGATCCCGGACACTGAAGCTTTCTTT	CASSQRQGGIPDTEAFF
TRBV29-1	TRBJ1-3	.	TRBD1	TGCAGCGTTGAAGATGTGAGCCCGACAGGGGCCGGGGCGAACACCATATATTTT	CSVEDVSPTGAGANTIYF
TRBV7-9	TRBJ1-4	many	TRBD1	TGTGCCAGCAGCTTACAGGGACAGAGAAATGAAAAACTGTTTTTT	CASSLQGQRNEKLFF
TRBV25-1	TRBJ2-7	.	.	TGTGCCAGCAGTGAATTGGGCAGGGGTGGCGAGCAGTACTTC	CASSELGRGGEQYF
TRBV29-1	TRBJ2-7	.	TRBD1	TGCAGCGTTGAGACAGGGCAAAAATACGAGCAGTACTTC	CSVETGQKYEQYF
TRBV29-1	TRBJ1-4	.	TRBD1	TGCAGCGTTGCGGGACAGGGCACTAATGAAAAACTGTTTTTT	CSVAGQGTNEKLFF
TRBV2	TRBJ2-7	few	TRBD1	TGTGCCAGCAGAGAACAGGGGCTCGAGCAGTACTTC	CASREQGLEQYF
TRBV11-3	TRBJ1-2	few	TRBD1	TGTGCCAGCAGCCCCTCGGACAGGCAGCGTTTGGGCTACACCTTC	CASSPSDRQRLGYTF
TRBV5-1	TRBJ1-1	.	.	TGCGCCAGCAGCTTGGTCCACAGGAGGGACACTGAAGCTTTCTTT	CASSLVHRRDTEAFF
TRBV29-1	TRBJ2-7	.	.	TGCAGCGTTGATAGCGTATTGTCCTCCAACGAGCAGTACTTC	CSVDSVLSSNEQYF
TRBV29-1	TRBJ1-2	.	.	TGCAGCGTTGACCGGACGGAATATGGCTACACCTTC	CSVDRTEYGYTF
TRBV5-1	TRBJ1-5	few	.	TGCGCCAGCAGCTCCACCGACAGTAGCAATCAGCCCCAGCATTTT	CASSSTDSSNQPQHF
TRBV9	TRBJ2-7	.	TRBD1	TGTGCCAGCAGCGCCGGACAGGGGGCGGGTTACGAGCAGTACTTC	CASSAGQGAGYEQYF
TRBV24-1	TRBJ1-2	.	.	TGTGCCACCAGTGACACCCGGGACATCCGCTTTAACTATGGCTACACCTTC	CATSDTRDIRFNYGYTF
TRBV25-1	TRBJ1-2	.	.	TGTGCCAGCAGTGATGCGGGCGGCTACACCTTC	CASSDAGGYTF
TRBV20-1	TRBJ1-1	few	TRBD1	TGCAGTGCTTCCGGGACAGGGATCACTGAAGCTTTCTTT	CSASGTGITEAFF
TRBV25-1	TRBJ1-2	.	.	TGTGCCAGCAAGATAACCAGAGCTAACTATGGCTACACCTTC	CASKITRANYGYTF
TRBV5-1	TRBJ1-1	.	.	TGCGCCAGCAGCTTGGCAGGGATGGCTGAAGCTTTCTTT	CASSLAGMAEAFF
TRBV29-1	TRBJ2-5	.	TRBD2	TGCAGCGTTTCTAGGACTAGCGGGAGGGAAGAGACCCAGTACTTC	CSVSRTSGREETQYF
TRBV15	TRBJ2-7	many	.	TGTGCCACCAGAAGAACAGGACCTTACTCCTACGAGCAGTACTTC	CATRRTGPYSYEQYF
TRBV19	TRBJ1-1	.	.	TGTGCCAGTAGTAAGACAGGTACCATAACTGAACCTTTCTTT	CASSKTGTITEPFF
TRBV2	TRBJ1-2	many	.	TGTGCCAGCAGTGCGGCCGGGGCCAGAGGCTACACCTTC	CASSAAGARGYTF
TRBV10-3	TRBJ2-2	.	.	TGTGCCATCAGTGACGAACTAGTGAAAGGCACCAGGGAGCTGTTTTTT	CAISDELVKGTRELFF
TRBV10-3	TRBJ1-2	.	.	TGTGCCATCAGGAGAGGGGGTGGCTATGGCTACACCTTC	CAIRRGGGYGYTF
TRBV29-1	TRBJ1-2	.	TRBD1	TGCAGCATTGGGGGAGGGACAGGAAAAAACTATGGCTACACCTTC	CSIGGGTGKNYGYTF
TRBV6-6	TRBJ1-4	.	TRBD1	TGTGCCAGCAGTACCGCGGGACAGGTCAATGAAAAACTGTTTTTT	CASSTAGQVNEKLFF
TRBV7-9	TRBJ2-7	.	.	TGTGCCAGCAGCCAAGGTGAGGGGGACTACGAGCAGTACTTC	CASSQGEGDYEQYF
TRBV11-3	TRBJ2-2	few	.	TGTGCCAGCAGCTTATCCAGGGGCGACACCGGGGAGCTGTTTTTT	CASSLSRGDTGELFF
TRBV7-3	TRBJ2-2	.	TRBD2	TGTGCCAGCAGCCACTCTCTAGCGGGATTCACCGGGGAGCTGTTTTTT	CASSHSLAGFTGELFF
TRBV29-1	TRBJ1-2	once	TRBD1	TGCAGCGTTGTAATGACAGGGGGCGATGGCTACACCTTC	CSVVMTGGDGYTF
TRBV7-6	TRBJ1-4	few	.	TGTGCCAGCAGCTTGTTCGGGGAAACTAATGAAAAACTGTTTTTT	CASSLFGETNEKLFF
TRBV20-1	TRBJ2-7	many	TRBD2	TGCAGTGCTAGAGATAGCGGGAGGGCCCACGAGCAGTACTTC	CSARDSGRAHEQYF